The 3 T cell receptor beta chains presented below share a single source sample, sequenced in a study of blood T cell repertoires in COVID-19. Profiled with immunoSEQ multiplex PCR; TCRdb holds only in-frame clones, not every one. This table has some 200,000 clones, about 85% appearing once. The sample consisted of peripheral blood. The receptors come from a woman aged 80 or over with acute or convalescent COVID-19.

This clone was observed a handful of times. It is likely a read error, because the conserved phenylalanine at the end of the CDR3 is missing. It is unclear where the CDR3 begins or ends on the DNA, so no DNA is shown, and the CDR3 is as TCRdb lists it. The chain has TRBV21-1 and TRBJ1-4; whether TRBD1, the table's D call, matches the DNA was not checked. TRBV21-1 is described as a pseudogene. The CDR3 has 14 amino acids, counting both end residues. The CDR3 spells CASSKYPRTGTGNL.

The CDR3 loop is CSDAGADTQYF. As DNA, the CDR3 is TGCAGTGATGCGGGAGCAGATACGCAGTATTTT. V usage is TRBV20-1 and J usage is TRBJ2-3, with 7 bases that match TRBD2. CDR1 and CDR2 (germline): DFQATT, SNEGSKA (reference sequence). This CDR3 is 11 amino acids long. J lost 4 bases, V lost 7 bases, and 2 bases had no gene match.

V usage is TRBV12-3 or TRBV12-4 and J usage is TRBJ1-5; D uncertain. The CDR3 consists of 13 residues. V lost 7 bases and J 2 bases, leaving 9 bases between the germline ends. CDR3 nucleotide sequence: TGTGCCAGCAAAAACCCGGGCAATCAGCCCCAGCATTTT. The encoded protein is CASKNPGNQPQHF.